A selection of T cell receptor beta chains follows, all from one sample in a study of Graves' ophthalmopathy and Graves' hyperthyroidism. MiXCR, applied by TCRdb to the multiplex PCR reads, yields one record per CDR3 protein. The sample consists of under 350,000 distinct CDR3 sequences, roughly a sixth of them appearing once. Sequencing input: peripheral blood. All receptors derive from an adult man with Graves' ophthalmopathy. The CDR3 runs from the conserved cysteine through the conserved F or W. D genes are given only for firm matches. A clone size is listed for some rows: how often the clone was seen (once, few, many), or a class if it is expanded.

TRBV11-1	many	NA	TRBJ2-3	CASSLVLDIDTQYF	TGTGCCAGCAGCTTAGTGCTAGATATAGATACGCAGTATTTT
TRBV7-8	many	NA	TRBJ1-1	CASSLGRASNTEAFF	TGTGCCAGCAGCTTAGGTAGGGCATCGAACACTGAAGCTTTCTTT
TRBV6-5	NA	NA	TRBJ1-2	CASSYDPRTANYGYTF	TGTGCCAGCAGTTACGATCCCCGGACAGCTAACTATGGCTACACCTTC
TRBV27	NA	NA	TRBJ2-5	CASTAPQDSQETQYF	TGTGCCAGCACCGCTCCGCAGGACAGCCAAGAGACCCAGTACTTC
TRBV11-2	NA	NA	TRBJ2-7	CASSLDLGPYYEQYF	TGTGCCAGCAGCTTAGATCTTGGCCCTTACTACGAGCAGTACTTC
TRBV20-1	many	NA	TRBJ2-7	CSASRRGVNYEQYF	TGCAGTGCCTCACGTCGCGGGGTGAACTACGAGCAGTACTTC
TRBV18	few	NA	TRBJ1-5	CASSPFGSGGNQPQHF	TGTGCCAGCTCACCATTTGGCTCCGGCGGCAATCAGCCCCAGCATTTT
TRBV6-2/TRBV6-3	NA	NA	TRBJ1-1	CASSYSQGRTEAFF	TGTGCCAGCAGTTACTCGCAGGGTCGCACTGAAGCTTTCTTT
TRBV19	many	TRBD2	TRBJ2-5	CASSLAGQSRGETQYF	TGTGCCAGTAGTCTAGCGGGCCAAAGCCGTGGAGAGACCCAGTACTTC
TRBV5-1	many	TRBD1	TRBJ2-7	CASSLGTGGIYEQYF	TGCGCCAGCAGCCTGGGGACAGGGGGGATTTACGAGCAGTACTTC
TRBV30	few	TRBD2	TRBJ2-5	CAWSLAGVPKETQYF	TGTGCCTGGAGTCTAGCGGGAGTACCCAAAGAGACCCAGTACTTC
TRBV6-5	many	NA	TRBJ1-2	CASSYLYGAGGHYGYTF	TGTGCCAGCAGTTACTTGTATGGGGCAGGCGGGCACTATGGCTACACCTTC
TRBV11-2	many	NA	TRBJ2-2	CASSPPGRYPNTGELFF	TGTGCCAGCAGCCCCCCGGGGAGGTATCCGAACACCGGGGAGCTGTTTTTT
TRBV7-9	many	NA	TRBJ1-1	CASSPQGNPEAFF	TGTGCCAGCAGCCCACAGGGTAACCCTGAAGCTTTCTTT
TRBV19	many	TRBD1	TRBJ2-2	CASVKRTGATGELFF	TGTGCCAGCGTTAAAAGGACAGGGGCCACCGGGGAGCTGTTTTTT
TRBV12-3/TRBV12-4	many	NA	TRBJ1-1	CASSLRQPKNTEAFF	TGTGCCAGCAGTTTACGGCAACCCAAGAACACTGAAGCTTTCTTT
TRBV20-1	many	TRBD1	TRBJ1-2	CSAGQGPHGYTF	TGCAGTGCTGGACAGGGCCCCCATGGCTACACCTTC
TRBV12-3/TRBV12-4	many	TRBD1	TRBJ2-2	CASKIPGGTGELFF	TGTGCCAGCAAAATCCCAGGGGGAACCGGGGAGCTGTTTTTT
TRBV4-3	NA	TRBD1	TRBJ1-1	CASSQTLTRGGYEAFF	TGCGCCAGCAGCCAAACCCTTACCAGGGGGGGGTATGAAGCTTTCTTT
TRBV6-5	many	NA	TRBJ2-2	CASSRPSGELFF	TGTGCCAGCAGCCGGCCCTCGGGGGAGCTGTTTTTT
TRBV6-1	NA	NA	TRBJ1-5	CASSEWTQGRQPQHF	TGTGCCAGCAGTGAATGGACCCAGGGTCGCCAGCCCCAGCATTTT
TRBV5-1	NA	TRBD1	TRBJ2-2	CASSRGTAIDTGELFF	TGCGCCAGCAGCAGGGGGACAGCGATCGACACCGGGGAGCTGTTTTTT
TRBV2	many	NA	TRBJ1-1	CASSGLTTFF	TGTGCCAGCTCGGGACTTACTACTTTCTTT
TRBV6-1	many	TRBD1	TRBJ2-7	CASREGDRGSYEQYF	TGTGCCAGCAGAGAAGGGGACAGGGGATCCTACGAGCAGTACTTC
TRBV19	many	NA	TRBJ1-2	CASSTRRDRTNYGYTF	TGTGCCAGTAGCACCCGTCGAGACAGGACTAACTATGGCTACACCTTC
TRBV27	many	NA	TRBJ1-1	CASRTTGILNTEAFF	TGTGCCAGCAGGACCACAGGGATATTGAACACTGAAGCTTTCTTT
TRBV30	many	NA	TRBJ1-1	CAWMGVTEAFF	TGTGCCTGGATGGGGGTCACTGAAGCTTTCTTT
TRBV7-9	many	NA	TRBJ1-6	CASSRDGDNSPLHF	TGTGCCAGCAGCCGGGACGGAGATAATTCACCCCTCCACTTT
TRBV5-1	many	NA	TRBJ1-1	CASSLVGTEAFF	TGCGCCAGCAGCTTGGTTGGCACTGAAGCTTTCTTT
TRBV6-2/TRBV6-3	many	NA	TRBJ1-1	CASSYPFLIGSRTEAFF	TGTGCCAGCAGTTACCCATTTTTAATTGGGTCCCGGACTGAAGCTTTCTTT
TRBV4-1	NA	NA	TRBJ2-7	CASSQVSSENLWTTITYEQYF	TGCGCCAGCAGCCAAGTCTCCTCCGAAAATCTGTGGACGACGATAACCTACGAGCAGTACTTC
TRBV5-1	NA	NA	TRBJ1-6	CVSSSLANLPFHF	TGCGTCAGCAGCTCACTAGCTAATTTACCCTTCCACTTT
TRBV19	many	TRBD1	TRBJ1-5	CASSISGGQGMFSNQPQHF	TGTGCCAGTAGTATAAGCGGGGGACAGGGGATGTTTAGCAATCAGCCCCAGCATTTT
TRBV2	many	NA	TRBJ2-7	CASSGFLYEQYF	TGTGCCAGCAGCGGGTTTCTCTACGAGCAGTACTTC
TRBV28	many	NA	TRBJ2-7	CASSAQGALLEGQYF	TGTGCCAGCAGTGCACAGGGTGCCCTCCTAGAGGGGCAGTACTTC
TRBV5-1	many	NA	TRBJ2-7	CASSLAGWGISYEQYF	TGCGCCAGCAGCTTGGCCGGGTGGGGGATCTCCTACGAGCAGTACTTC
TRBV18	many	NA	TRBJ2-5	CASSPPQDQETQYF	TGTGCCAGCTCACCACCCCAGGATCAGGAGACCCAGTACTTC
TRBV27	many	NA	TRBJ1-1	CASSAPGGVNTEAFF	TGTGCCAGCAGTGCGCCAGGTGGTGTGAACACTGAAGCTTTCTTT
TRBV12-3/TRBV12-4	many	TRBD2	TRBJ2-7	CASSGGGVPYEQYF	TGTGCCAGCAGCGGGGGAGGGGTCCCCTACGAGCAGTACTTC
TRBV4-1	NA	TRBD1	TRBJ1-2	CAIGQDGTVLNYGYTF	TGCGCCATCGGCCAAGATGGGACAGTCCTTAACTATGGCTACACCTTC
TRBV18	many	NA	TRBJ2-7	CASSQRDPYEQYF	TGTGCCAGCTCGCAACGGGACCCCTACGAGCAGTACTTC
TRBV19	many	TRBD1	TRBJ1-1	CASSSRTGPLNTEAFF	TGTGCCAGTAGTTCCCGGACAGGGCCCCTTAACACTGAAGCTTTCTTT
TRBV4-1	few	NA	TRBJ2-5	CASSSSLGSVRETQYF	TGCGCCAGCAGCTCCAGCCTGGGGTCTGTCCGAGAGACCCAGTACTTC
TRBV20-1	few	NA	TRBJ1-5	CSAREGGASSGQPQHF	TGCAGTGCTAGAGAGGGCGGGGCCTCCTCGGGTCAGCCCCAGCATTTT
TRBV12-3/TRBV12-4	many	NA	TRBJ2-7	CASSSSTTYEQYF	TGTGCCAGCAGTTCTTCCACCACCTACGAGCAGTACTTC